A single sample gave rise to the 21 T cell receptor beta chains below, sequenced in a study of T cell repertoires in cytomegalovirus infection. These receptors have no known antigen. TCRdb ran MiXCR on the reads and lists one entry per CDR3 protein. The data hold a few hundred thousand distinct CDR3 sequences, with 20% to 25% observed a single time. Sequencing was performed on cultured PBMCs, taken from culture after CMV antigen stimulation. Receptors were obtained from a human donor in good health (CMV status not recorded). Some clones in this sample may be carry-over from other donors' samples.

The J gene is TRBJ1-2, the V gene TRBV20-1; no firm D call. This CDR3 region has 14 residues. V was trimmed by 7 bases and J by 5 bases, leaving 20 bases between them. The germline gives CDR1 DFQATT, CDR2 SNEGSKA (reference sequence). Here the CDR3 DNA reads TGCAGTGGTTTTGTTTTCCGGAAAGGGTATGGCTACACCTTC. Translation: CSGFVFRKGYGYTF.

This clonotype came up a few times. The V gene is TRBV11-2, the J gene TRBJ2-1; D ambiguous. The CDR3 extends over 19 amino acids. The V gene's germline CDR1 is SGHAT and CDR2 FQNNGV. The germline V and J ends were trimmed by 2 bases and 0 bases, with 20 bases remaining between them. CDR3 region: CASSLIGSESPDSYNEQFF. CDR3 nucleotides: TGTGCCAGCAGCTTAATCGGATCGGAGTCTCCTGACTCCTACAATGAGCAGTTCTTC.

This clonotype came up many times. The chain has TRBV7-2 and TRBJ1-5; a possible D gene is TRBD1 (5 bases). Germline V CDR1 and CDR2: SGHTA, FQGNSA. V was clipped by 1 base and J by 7 bases, with 14 bases between them. This CDR3 contains 15 residues. CDR3 in DNA: TGTGCCAGCAGCTTAGAGGGGCAGCGCCGGCAGCCCCAGCATTTT. Protein sequence: CASSLEGQRRQPQHF. The full variable domain, rest sourced from reference TRBV7-2 and TRBJ1-5, is GAGVSQSPSNKVTEKGKDVELRCDPISGHTALYWYRQSLGQGLEFLIYFQGNSAPDKSGLPSDRFSAERTGGSVSTLTIQRTQQEDSAVYLCASSLEGQRRQPQHFGDGTRLSIL.

J is TRBJ1-3 and V is TRBV7-8, with D unresolved. V was trimmed by 5 bases and J by 0 bases, leaving 5 bases between them. This CDR3 is built from 13 residues. Per germline, CDR1 SGHVS and CDR2 FQNEAQ. CDR3 sequence reads: CASSPPSGNTIYF. For the CDR3, the DNA is TGTGCCAGCAGCCCACCCTCTGGAAACACCATATATTTT. The full variable domain, completed using reference TRBV7-8 and TRBJ1-3, is GAGVSQSPRYKVAKRGQDVALRCDPISGHVSLFWYQQALGQGPEFLTYFQNEAQLDKSGLPSDRFFAERPEGSVSTLKIQRTQQEDSAVYLCASSPPSGNTIYFGEGSWLTVV.

The V gene is TRBV6-6, the J gene TRBJ2-7; D is possibly TRBD1 or TRBD2 (7 bases each). V was shortened by 5 bases and J by 4 bases, with 15 bases between the two germline ends. CDR1 and CDR2 (germline): MNHNY, SVGAGI (reference sequence). This CDR3 contains 14 residues. The CDR3 is CASSGGDRLYEQYV. For the CDR3, the DNA is TGTGCCAGCAGTGGGGGGGACAGACTATACGAGCAGTACGTC.

The genes are TRBV29-1 and TRBJ2-7, with 7 bases that match TRBD2. This CDR3 region has 13 residues. V shed 6 bases and J 9 bases; nucleotides not matched to a gene: 14. Germline V gene lookup returns CDR1 SQVTM and CDR2 ANQGSEA. The CDR3 spells CSVGGTVGYGQYV. CDR3 sequence (DNA): TGCAGCGTCGGGGGGACGGTGGGTTATGGGCAGTACGTC.

The CDR3 loop is CASSPAGGATDTQYF. CDR3 bases: TGTGCCAGCAGCCCCGCAGGGGGAGCCACAGATACGCAGTATTTT. The rearrangement uses TRBV7-2 and TRBJ2-3; 7 nucleotides match TRBD1. V gave up 5 bases and J gave up 2 bases; unmatched junction bases: 7. Germline CDR1 and CDR2: SGHTA and FQGNSA. The CDR3 has 15 residues. Full variable domain (missing parts from reference TRBV7-2 and TRBJ2-3): GAGVSQSPSNKVTEKGKDVELRCDPISGHTALYWYRQSLGQGLEFLIYFQGNSAPDKSGLPSDRFSAERTGGSVSTLTIQRTQQEDSAVYLCASSPAGGATDTQYFGPGTRLTVL.

This clonotype was counted only a few times. The rearrangement links TRBV7-2 to TRBJ1-2; no reliable D call. CDR3 length: 14 residues. CDR1 SGHTA and CDR2 FQGNSA come from the germline V gene. V was cut by 5 bases and J by 0 bases, with 10 bases left in between. In DNA form, the CDR3 reads TGTGCCAGCAGCCCTCTGCCTTCTAACTATGGCTACACCTTC. This encodes CASSPLPSNYGYTF.

The V and J genes are TRBV10-3 and TRBJ2-1; D might be TRBD2 (6 bases). The CDR3 covers 13 residues. V lost 10 bases, J lost 3 bases, and 13 bases lay in between. The germline gives CDR1 ENHRY, CDR2 SYGVKD. The CDR3 sequence is CATGTPLYNEQFF. The CDR3 DNA sequence: TGTGCCACCGGGACTCCTCTCTACAATGAGCAGTTCTTC.

The chain joins TRBV25-1 to TRBJ1-1; no firm D call. Germline V lookup: CDR1 MGHDK, CDR2 SYGVNS. V gave up 4 bases and J gave up 4 bases, with 13 bases separating them. The CDR3 sequence is 14 residues long. The CDR3 nucleotides are TGTGCCAGCAGTGCGCCCGGAGGGAGCACTGAAGCTTTCTTT. Encoded protein: CASSAPGGSTEAFF.

This clonotype showed up just a few times. This chain connects TRBV5-6 to TRBJ2-5; D is ambiguous. The CDR3 spans 13 residues. The V and J ends lost 2 bases and 5 bases respectively, with 10 bases between them. Germline V gene lookup returns CDR1 SGHDT and CDR2 YYEEEE. CDR3 DNA sequence: TGTGCCAGCAGCTTCGGTAGCCCGGAGACCCAGTACTTC. Translation: CASSFGSPETQYF. Looking up the rest from reference TRBV5-6 and TRBJ2-5 gives the full variable domain: DAGVTQSPTHLIKTRGQQVTLRCSPKSGHDTVSWYQQALGQGPQFIFQYYEEEERQRGNFPDRFSGHQFPNYSSELNVNALLLGDSALYLCASSFGSPETQYFGPGTRLLVL.

This clonotype was seen many times. This rearrangement joins TRBV7-6 to TRBJ2-7; 7 nucleotides agree with TRBD1. The CDR3 has 14 residues. V was clipped by 5 bases and J by 4 bases; unmatched bases: 8. Germline V gene data show CDR1 as SGHVS and CDR2 as FNYEAQ. The CDR3 nucleotides are TGTGCCAGCAGCGTCCGGGACAGATTTTACGAGCAGTACGTC. Translating it yields CASSVRDRFYEQYV.

The J gene is TRBJ1-2, the V gene TRBV4-1; the D is unclear. Germline CDR1 MGHRA, CDR2 YSYEKL. The CDR3 runs 15 residues. V lost 0 bases and J lost 2, with 10 bases in between. CDR3: CASSQDRAMNYGYTF. CDR3 DNA: TGCGCCAGCAGCCAAGATAGGGCGATGAACTATGGCTACACCTTC.

This sequence joins TRBV15 and TRBJ1-4; D is uncertain. Germline V gene lookup returns CDR1 LNHNV and CDR2 YYDKDF (reference sequence). The CDR3 loop spans 14 amino acids. The germline V and J ends were trimmed by 8 bases and 7 bases, with 17 bases remaining between them. The CDR3 loop is CATSPIRVGEKLFF. CDR3 DNA: TGTGCCACCTCACCGATCCGAGTAGGTGAAAAACTGTTTTTT.

V gene TRBV11-2 combines with J gene TRBJ2-7; D gene ambiguous. Trimming took 2 bases from V and 8 from J, leaving 16 bases between them. This CDR3 spans 14 amino acids. Germline lookup yields CDR1 SGHAT and CDR2 FQNNGV. The CDR3 sequence is CASSLTGTAAKQYV. CDR3 nucleotide sequence: TGTGCCAGCAGCTTAACCGGAACCGCCGCGAAGCAGTACGTC.

This clonotype came up a few times. The chain couples TRBV20-1 to TRBJ2-1, with 8 positions matching TRBD2. The germline CDR1 and CDR2 sequences are DFQATT and SNEGSKA (reference sequence). This CDR3 spans 12 amino acids. V trimming: 6 bases; J trimming: 7 bases; junction bases outside the gene matches: 5. The CDR3 sequence is CSAPLAGNEQFF. CDR3 DNA sequence: TGCAGTGCGCCGTTAGCGGGAAATGAGCAGTTCTTC.

The chain is built from TRBV27 and TRBJ2-7; D unresolved. The CDR3 is 12 residues long. The germline CDR1 and CDR2 sequences are MNHEY and SMNVEV (reference sequence). V dropped 6 bases and J dropped 6 bases, with 12 bases sitting between them. This CDR3 is CASSLRASEQYF. CDR3 coding DNA: TGTGCCAGCAGCCTTAGGGCCTCCGAGCAGTACTTC.

This clonotype came up many times. The CDR3 protein is CASSLFGQNTGELFF. CDR3 coding DNA: TGTGCCAGCAGCTTGTTCGGACAGAACACCGGGGAGCTGTTTTTT. This chain joins TRBV7-2 and TRBJ2-2, with a possible D match to TRBD1 (5 bases). Germline V gene lookup returns CDR1 SGHTA and CDR2 FQGNSA. This CDR3 comprises 15 residues. The V end was cut by 3 bases, the J end by 1 base, with 9 bases between. The complete variable domain, with remaining parts taken from reference TRBV7-2 and TRBJ2-2, reads GAGVSQSPSNKVTEKGKDVELRCDPISGHTALYWYRQSLGQGLEFLIYFQGNSAPDKSGLPSDRFSAERTGGSVSTLTIQRTQQEDSAVYLCASSLFGQNTGELFFGEGSRLTVL.

This clonotype occurred a few times. The CDR3 is CASSWGSVETQYF. CDR3 coding DNA: TGTGCCAGCAGCTGGGGTAGCGTAGAGACCCAGTACTTC. The rearrangement links TRBV5-6 to TRBJ2-5, with D possibly TRBD2 on 5 matching bases. Germline assignment: CDR1 SGHDT and CDR2 YYEEEE. The CDR3 spans 13 residues. Trimming took 3 bases from V and 4 from J, leaving 10 bases between them.

This chain joins TRBV19 and TRBJ2-3, with 14 bases that match TRBD2. The CDR3 spans 18 residues. With V trimmed by 5 bases and J by 2 bases, 9 bases remained unmatched. Germline assignment: CDR1 LNHDA and CDR2 SQIVND (reference sequence). CDR3 protein: CASSSPGLAGAYTDTQYF. CDR3 nucleotides: TGTGCCAGTAGTTCTCCGGGACTAGCGGGAGCATACACAGATACGCAGTATTTT.

Ten or more counts support this clonotype. For the CDR3, the DNA is TGTGCCAGCAGCCTTACCCCGGGACAAGACACTGAAGCTTTCTTT. This gives the protein CASSLTPGQDTEAFF. The chain links TRBV7-2 to TRBJ1-1, with a tentative D call TRBD1 (6 bases). The CDR3 spans 15 residues. Germline V lookup: CDR1 SGHTA, CDR2 FQGNSA. V was cut by 5 bases and J by 3 bases, with 16 bases left in between. Supplemented by reference TRBV7-2 and TRBJ1-1, the full variable domain reads GAGVSQSPSNKVTEKGKDVELRCDPISGHTALYWYRQSLGQGLEFLIYFQGNSAPDKSGLPSDRFSAERTGGSVSTLTIQRTQQEDSAVYLCASSLTPGQDTEAFFGQGTRLTVV.